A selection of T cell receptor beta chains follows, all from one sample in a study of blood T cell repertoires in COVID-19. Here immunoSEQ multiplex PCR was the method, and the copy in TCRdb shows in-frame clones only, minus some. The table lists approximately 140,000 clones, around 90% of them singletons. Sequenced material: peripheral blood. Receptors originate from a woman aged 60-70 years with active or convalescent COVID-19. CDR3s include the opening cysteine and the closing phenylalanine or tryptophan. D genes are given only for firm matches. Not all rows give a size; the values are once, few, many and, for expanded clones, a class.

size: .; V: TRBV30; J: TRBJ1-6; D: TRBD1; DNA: TGTGCCTGGACGGGACAGGGAGGGACACCCCTCCACTTT; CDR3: CAWTGQGGTPLHF
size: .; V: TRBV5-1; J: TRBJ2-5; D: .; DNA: TGCGCCAGCAGCTTGGCCCCTCCAAGGGAGGAGACCCAGTACTTC; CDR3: CASSLAPPREETQYF
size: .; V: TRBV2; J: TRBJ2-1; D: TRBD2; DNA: TGTGCCAGCACTTCCGAAACCCTAGCGGGGGGCTCCTACAATGAGCAGTTCTTC; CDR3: CASTSETLAGGSYNEQFF
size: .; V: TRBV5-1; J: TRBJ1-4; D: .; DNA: TGCGCCAGCAGCTTGGGGACTAAGGAAAAACTGTTTTTT; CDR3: CASSLGTKEKLFF
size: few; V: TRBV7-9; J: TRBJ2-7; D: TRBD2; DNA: TGTGCCAGCAGCTTAGGATATGGGACTAGCCCGTCCTACGAGCAGTACTTC; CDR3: CASSLGYGTSPSYEQYF
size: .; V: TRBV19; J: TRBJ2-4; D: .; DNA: TGTGCCAGTAGTTGGACAATCGAAAACATTCAGTACTTC; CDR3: CASSWTIENIQYF
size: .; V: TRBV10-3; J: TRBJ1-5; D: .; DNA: TGTGCCATCAGTGACAGGGAGGTTCAGCCCCAGCATTTT; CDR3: CAISDREVQPQHF
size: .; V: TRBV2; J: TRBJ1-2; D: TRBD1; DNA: TGTGCCAGCTTTAGGACAGGCGCCCTTAACTATGGCTACACCTTC; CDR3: CASFRTGALNYGYTF
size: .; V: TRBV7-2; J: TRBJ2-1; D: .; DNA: TGTGCCAGCAGCTCAAATGTGAATGAGCAGTTCTTC; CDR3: CASSSNVNEQFF
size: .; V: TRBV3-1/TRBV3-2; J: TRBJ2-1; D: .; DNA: TGTGCCAGCAGCCAAGATCGTTATTTAGGGGGAAATGAGCAGTTCTTC; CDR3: CASSQDRYLGGNEQFF
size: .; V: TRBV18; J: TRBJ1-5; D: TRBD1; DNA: TGTGCCAGCTCACCGACAGGGGATCAGCCCCAGCATTTT; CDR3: CASSPTGDQPQHF
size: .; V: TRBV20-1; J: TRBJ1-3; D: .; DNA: TGCAGTGCTAGTCCCAGTACATCTGGAAACACCATATATTTT; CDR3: CSASPSTSGNTIYF
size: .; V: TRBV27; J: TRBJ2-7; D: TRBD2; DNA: TGTGCCAGCAGTCGGGGGGCCTACGAGCAGTACTTC; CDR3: CASSRGAYEQYF
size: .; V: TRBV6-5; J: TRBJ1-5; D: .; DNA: TGTGCCAGCGGACAGAATAGCAATCAGCCCCAGCATTTT; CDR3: CASGQNSNQPQHF
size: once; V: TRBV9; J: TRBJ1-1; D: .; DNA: TGTGCCAGCAGCGTAAATATGGGGCTCGCTGAAGCTTTCTTT; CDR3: CASSVNMGLAEAFF
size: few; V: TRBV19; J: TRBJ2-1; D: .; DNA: TGTGCCAGTAGCCAGGGTCTGGGCAATGAGCAGTTCTTC; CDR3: CASSQGLGNEQFF
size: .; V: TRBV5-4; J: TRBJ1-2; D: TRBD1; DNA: TGTGCCAGCAGCCTGTGGGCAGGGGGGAGCTCTGGCTACACCTTC; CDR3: CASSLWAGGSSGYTF
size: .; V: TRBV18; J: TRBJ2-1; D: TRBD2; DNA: TGTGCCAGCTCACCACCAGGACTAGAACCCAATGAGCAGTTCTTC; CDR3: CASSPPGLEPNEQFF
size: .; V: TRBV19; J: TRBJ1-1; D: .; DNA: TGTGCCAGTAGTTACAGGGTTGAGGCTTTCTTT; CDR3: CASSYRVEAFF
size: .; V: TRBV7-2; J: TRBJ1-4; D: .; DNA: TGTGCCAGCAGCTTAGGCTCCAAGCAGGGGGAAAAACTGTTTTTT; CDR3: CASSLGSKQGEKLFF
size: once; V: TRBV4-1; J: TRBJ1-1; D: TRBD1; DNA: TGCGCCAGCAGCCAACGGACAGGGTACACTGAAGCTTTCTTT; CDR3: CASSQRTGYTEAFF
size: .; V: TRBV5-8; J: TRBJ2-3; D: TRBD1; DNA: TGTGCCAGCAGCTTTACAGGGGGCCTATCAGATACGCAGTATTTT; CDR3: CASSFTGGLSDTQYF
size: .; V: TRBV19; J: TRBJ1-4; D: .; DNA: TGTGCCAGTAGTATAAATTCTGGGGGGGAAAAACTGTTTTTT; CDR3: CASSINSGGEKLFF
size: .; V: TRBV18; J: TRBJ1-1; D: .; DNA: TGTGCCAGCTCACCAACACAGACGAACACTGAAGCTTTCTTT; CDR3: CASSPTQTNTEAFF
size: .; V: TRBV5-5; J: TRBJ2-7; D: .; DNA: TGTGCCAGCAGCTTGGACAGTTATGGCTACGAGCAGTACTTC; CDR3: CASSLDSYGYEQYF
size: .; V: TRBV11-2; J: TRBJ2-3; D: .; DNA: TGTGCCAGCAGCTCCGGCGGTGTAGATACGCAGTATTTT; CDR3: CASSSGGVDTQYF
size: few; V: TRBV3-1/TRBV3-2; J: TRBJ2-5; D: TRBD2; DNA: TGTGCCAGCATCGCAGCGGGGGGGCGAGCGGAGACCCAGTACTTC; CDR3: CASIAAGGRAETQYF
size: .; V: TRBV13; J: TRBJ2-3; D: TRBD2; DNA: TGTGCCAGCAGCCCACTAAAGATCCTAGCGGGGGACACAGATACGCAGTATTTT; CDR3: CASSPLKILAGDTDTQYF
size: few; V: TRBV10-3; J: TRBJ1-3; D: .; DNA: TGTGCCATCTCGGCTGGAAACACCATATATTTT; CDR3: CAISAGNTIYF
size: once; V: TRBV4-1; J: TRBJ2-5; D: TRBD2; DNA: TGCGCCAGCAGCCAAGGGACTAGCCCGGAGACCCAGTACTTC; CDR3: CASSQGTSPETQYF
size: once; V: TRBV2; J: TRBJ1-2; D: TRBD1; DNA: TGTGCCAGCAGCGGCCCAACAGGGGGGCGGGCCTATGGCTACACCTTC; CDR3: CASSGPTGGRAYGYTF
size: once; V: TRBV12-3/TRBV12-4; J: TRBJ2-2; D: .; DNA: TGTGCCAGCAGTTGGACAGCCACCGGGGAGCTGTTTTTT; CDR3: CASSWTATGELFF
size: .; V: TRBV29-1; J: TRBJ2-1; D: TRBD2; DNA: TGCAGCGTTGAAGCGGGACTAGCCCGGGATGAGCAGTTCTTC; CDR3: CSVEAGLARDEQFF
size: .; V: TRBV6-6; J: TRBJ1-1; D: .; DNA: TGTGCCAGCACCACGGGGGGAAGCACTGAAGCTTTCTTT; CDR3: CASTTGGSTEAFF
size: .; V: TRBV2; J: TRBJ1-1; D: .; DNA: TGTGCCAGCAGTGTGCGGAACACTGAAGCTTTCTTT; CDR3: CASSVRNTEAFF
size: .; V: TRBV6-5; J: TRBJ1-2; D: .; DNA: TGTGCCAGCAGTTACTTCGGTTGGCAGGGGAATGGCTACACCTTC; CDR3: CASSYFGWQGNGYTF
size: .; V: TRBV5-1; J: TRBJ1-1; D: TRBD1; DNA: TGCGCCAGCAGCTTGGGACAGGGAGCCCGCTCTTTCTTGAACACTGAAGCTTTCTTT; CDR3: CASSLGQGARSFLNTEAFF
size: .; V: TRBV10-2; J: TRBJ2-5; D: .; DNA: TGCGCCAGTAGCCAAGGCGTGCAGACGAGTCGGTACTTC; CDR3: CASSQGVQTSRYF
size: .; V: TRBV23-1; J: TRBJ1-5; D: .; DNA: TGCGCCAGCCTGAGACAGACCGATAGCAATCAGCCCCAGCATTTT; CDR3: CASLRQTDSNQPQHF
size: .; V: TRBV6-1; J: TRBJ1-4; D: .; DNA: TGTGCCAGCAGTGAAAATGTGGCGACAGATGCAACTAATGAAAAACTGTTTTTT; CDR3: CASSENVATDATNEKLFF
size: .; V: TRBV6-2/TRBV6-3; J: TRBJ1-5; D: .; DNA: TGTGCCAGCAGTAAGCCGCCAAGTCAGCCCCAGCATTTT; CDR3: CASSKPPSQPQHF
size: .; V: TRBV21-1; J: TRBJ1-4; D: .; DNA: TGTGCCAGCAGCGAGGGATCGCAAACTGCAACTAATGAAAAACTGTTTTTT; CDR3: CASSEGSQTATNEKLFF
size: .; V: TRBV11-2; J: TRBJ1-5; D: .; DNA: TGTGCCAGCAGCCTCGATCAGCCCCAGCATTTT; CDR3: CASSLDQPQHF
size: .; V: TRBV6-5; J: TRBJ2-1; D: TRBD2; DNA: TGTGCCAGCACCGTAGCGGGAAGCTACAATGAGCAGTTCTTC; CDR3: CASTVAGSYNEQFF
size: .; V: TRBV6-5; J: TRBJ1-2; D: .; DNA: TGTGCCAGCAGTTACTCGACAGGCTTAAACTATGGCTACACCTTC; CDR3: CASSYSTGLNYGYTF
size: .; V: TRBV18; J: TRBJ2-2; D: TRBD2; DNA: TGTGCCAGCTCACCATCAAGCGGGGGCCCGACCGGGGAGCTGTTTTTT; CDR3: CASSPSSGGPTGELFF
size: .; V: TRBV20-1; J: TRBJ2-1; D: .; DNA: TGCAGTGGAGGGCGCAACAATGAGCAGTTCTTC; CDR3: CSGGRNNEQFF
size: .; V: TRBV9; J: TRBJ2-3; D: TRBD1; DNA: TGTGCCAGCAGCATTGGGACAGGGGGCGGCACAGATACGCAGTATTTT; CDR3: CASSIGTGGGTDTQYF
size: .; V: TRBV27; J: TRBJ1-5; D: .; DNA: TGTGCCAGCAGTCGGGACACCCCTGGATCGCCCCAGCATTTT; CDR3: CASSRDTPGSPQHF
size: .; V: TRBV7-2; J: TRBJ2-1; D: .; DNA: TGTGCCAGCAGCTTAGTCCCAGGGGCAACCTACAATGAGCAGTTCTTC; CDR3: CASSLVPGATYNEQFF
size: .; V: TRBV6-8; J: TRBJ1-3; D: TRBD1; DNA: TGTGCCAGCAGGAAGGGGGCCACTCGCTCTGGAAACACCATATATTTT; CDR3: CASRKGATRSGNTIYF
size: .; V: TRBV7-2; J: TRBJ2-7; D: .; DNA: TGTGCCAGCAGCTTAGCGTTTGAGAGCCGCGAGCAGTACTTC; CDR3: CASSLAFESREQYF
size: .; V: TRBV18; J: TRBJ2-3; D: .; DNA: TGTGCCAGCTCACCCGGCACAGGGCGAACAGATACGCAGTATTTT; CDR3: CASSPGTGRTDTQYF
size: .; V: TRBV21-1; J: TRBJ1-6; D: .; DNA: TGTGCCAGCAGCAACAGCGTGCACTCCTATAATTCACCCCTCCACTTT; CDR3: CASSNSVHSYNSPLHF
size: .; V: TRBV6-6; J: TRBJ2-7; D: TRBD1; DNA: TGTGCCAGCAGCTACAGGGGGTCTACCTACGAGCAGTACTTC; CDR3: CASSYRGSTYEQYF